This T cell receptor (beta chain) derives from a study of control samples from healthy donors and cancer patients. Some clones are missing from TCRdb's copy, which holds only in-frame ones; the method was immunoSEQ multiplex PCR. The sample shows about 130,000 clones, more than 80% of them seen only once. The sequence was collected from a man between 18 and 29 years old in good health. The sequenced sample was blood.

CDR3: CSAVTGGRDQPQHF. In DNA form, the CDR3 reads TGCAGCGCTGTGACAGGAGGACGGGATCAGCCCCAGCATTTT. This sequence joins TRBV29-1 and TRBJ1-5; D is perhaps TRBD1 (6 bases). CDR3 length equals 14 residues. Germline V CDR1 and CDR2: SQVTM, ANQGSEA. V gave up 7 bases and J gave up 5 bases, with 18 bases separating them.